The present entry profiles one T cell receptor (beta chain) with its context. Its matching antigen is unknown. This sample was taken from a study of T-cell memory formation after mild COVID-19. This CDR3 comprises 17 residues. CDR1 is SGHRS and CDR2 is YFSETQ in the germline V gene. The V and J ends lost 3 bases and 4 bases respectively, with 22 bases between them. Study results and caveats: Specificity for SARS-CoV-2 was not confirmed among the second-wave clones peaking on day 37.

A 5'RACE reaction primed in the constant segment made cDNA libraries of TCR alpha and TCR beta, and these carried sample barcodes and UMIs. TCRdb fed the 5' RACE reads into MiXCR, producing one record per CDR3 protein. In the table there are about 320,000 distinct CDR3 sequences, roughly 13% of which are singletons. Sequenced input: PBMCs or a T cell subset sorted from them (not recorded which). This chain links TRBV5-1 with TRBJ2-5; possibly TRBD1 or TRBD2 for D (5 bases each). The receptor was isolated from a man younger than 30 who had mild COVID-19 (a few samples of this study predate the infection). Cell type and time point are not known. In DNA form, the CDR3 reads TGCGCCAGCAGCTCATTGCGAGGGGCCCTGTGGGGAGAGACCCAGTACTTC. This gives the protein CASSSLRGALWGETQYF.